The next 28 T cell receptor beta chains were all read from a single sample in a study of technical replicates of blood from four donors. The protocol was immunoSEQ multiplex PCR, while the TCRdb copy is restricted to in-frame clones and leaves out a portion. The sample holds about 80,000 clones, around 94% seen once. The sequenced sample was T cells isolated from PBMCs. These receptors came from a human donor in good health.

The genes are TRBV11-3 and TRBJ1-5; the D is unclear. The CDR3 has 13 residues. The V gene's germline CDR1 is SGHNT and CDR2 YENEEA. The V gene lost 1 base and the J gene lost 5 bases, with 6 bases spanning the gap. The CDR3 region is CASSLGSDQPQHF. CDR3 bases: TGTGCCAGCAGCTTAGGCTCGGATCAGCCCCAGCATTTT.

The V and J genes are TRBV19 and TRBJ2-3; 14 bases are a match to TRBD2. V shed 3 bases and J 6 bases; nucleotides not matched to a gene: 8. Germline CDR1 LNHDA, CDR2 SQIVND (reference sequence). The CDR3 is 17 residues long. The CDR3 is CASSIPGLAGEGDTQYF. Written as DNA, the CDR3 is TGTGCCAGTAGTATCCCGGGACTAGCGGGAGAGGGGGATACGCAGTATTTT. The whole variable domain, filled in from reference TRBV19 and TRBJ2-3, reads DGGITQSPKYLFRKEGQNVTLSCEQNLNHDAMYWYRQDPGQGLRLIYYSQIVNDFQKGDIAEGYSVSREKKESFPLTVTSAQKNPTAFYLCASSIPGLAGEGDTQYFGPGTRLTVL.

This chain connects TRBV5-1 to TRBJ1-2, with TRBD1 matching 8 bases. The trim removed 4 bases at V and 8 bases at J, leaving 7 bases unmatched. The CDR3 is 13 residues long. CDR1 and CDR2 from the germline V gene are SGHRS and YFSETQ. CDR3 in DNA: TGCGCCAGCAGCGTCGGACAGGGCGAAGGCTACACCTTC. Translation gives CASSVGQGEGYTF.

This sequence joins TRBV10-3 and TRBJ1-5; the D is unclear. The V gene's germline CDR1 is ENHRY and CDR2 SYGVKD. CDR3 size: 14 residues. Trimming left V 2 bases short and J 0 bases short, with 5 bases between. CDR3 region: CAISESRSNQPQHF. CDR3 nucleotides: TGTGCCATCAGTGAGAGCCGTAGCAATCAGCCCCAGCATTTT.

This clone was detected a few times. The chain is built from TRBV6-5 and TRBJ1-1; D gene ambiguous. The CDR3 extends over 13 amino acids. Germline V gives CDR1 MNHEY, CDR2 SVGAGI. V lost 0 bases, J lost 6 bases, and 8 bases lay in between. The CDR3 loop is CASSYSRAAEAFF. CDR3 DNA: TGTGCCAGCAGTTACTCGAGGGCGGCTGAAGCTTTCTTT.

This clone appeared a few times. The CDR3 DNA follows: TGTGCCAGCAGCCGGGGGAACGAAGCTTTCTTT. Translating it yields CASSRGNEAFF. The chain links TRBV11-2 to TRBJ1-1; the D gene is possibly TRBD1 (5 bases). Germline V CDR1 and CDR2: SGHAT, FQNNGV. V lost 5 bases to trimming and J lost 8 bases, with 9 bases between them. This CDR3 contains 11 residues.

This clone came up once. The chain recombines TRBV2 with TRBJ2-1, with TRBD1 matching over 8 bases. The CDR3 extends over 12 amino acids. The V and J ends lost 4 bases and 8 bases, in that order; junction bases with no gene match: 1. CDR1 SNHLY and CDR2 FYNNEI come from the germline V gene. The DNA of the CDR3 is TGTGCCAGCAGTGTGACAGGGGATGAGCAGTTCTTC. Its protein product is CASSVTGDEQFF.

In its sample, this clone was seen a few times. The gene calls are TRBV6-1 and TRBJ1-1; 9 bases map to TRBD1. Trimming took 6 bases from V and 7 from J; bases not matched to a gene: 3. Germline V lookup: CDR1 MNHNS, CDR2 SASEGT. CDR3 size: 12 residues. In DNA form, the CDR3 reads TGTGCCAGCAGCTGGACAGGGGTTGAAGCTTTCTTT. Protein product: CASSWTGVEAFF.

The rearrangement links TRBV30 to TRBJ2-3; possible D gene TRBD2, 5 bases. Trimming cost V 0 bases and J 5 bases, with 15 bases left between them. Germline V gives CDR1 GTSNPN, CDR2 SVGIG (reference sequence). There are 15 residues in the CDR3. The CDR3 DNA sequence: TGTGCCTGGAGTGTAGCGGCGCCGCCCAGAGATACGCAGTATTTT. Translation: CAWSVAAPPRDTQYF.

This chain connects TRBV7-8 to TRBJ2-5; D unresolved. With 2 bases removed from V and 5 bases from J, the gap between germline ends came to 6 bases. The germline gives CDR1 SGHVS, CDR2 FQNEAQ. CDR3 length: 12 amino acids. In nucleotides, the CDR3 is TGTGCCAGCAGCTTATTTCGGGAGACCCAGTACTTC. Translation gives CASSLFRETQYF. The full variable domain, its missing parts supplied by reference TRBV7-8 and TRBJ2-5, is GAGVSQSPRYKVAKRGQDVALRCDPISGHVSLFWYQQALGQGPEFLTYFQNEAQLDKSGLPSDRFFAERPEGSVSTLKIQRTQQEDSAVYLCASSLFRETQYFGPGTRLLVL.

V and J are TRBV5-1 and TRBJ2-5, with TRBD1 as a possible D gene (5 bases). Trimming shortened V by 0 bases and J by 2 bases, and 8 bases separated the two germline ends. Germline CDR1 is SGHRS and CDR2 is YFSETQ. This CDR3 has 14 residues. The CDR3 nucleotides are TGCGCCAGCAGCTTGGAGACAGTGCAAGAGACCCAGTACTTC. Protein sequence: CASSLETVQETQYF.

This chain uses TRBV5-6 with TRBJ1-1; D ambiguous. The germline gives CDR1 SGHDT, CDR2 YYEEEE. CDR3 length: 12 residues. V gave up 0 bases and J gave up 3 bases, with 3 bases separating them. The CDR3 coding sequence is TGTGCCAGCAGCTTGGGGCACACTGAAGCTTTCTTT. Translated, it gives CASSLGHTEAFF.

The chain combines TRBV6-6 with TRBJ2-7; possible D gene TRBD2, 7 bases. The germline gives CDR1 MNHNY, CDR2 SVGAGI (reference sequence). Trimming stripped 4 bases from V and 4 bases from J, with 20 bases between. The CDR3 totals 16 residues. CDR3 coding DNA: TGTGCCAGCAGTTCGCTGGGGGGGGCGAGGGGGTACGAGCAGTACTTC. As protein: CASSSLGGARGYEQYF.

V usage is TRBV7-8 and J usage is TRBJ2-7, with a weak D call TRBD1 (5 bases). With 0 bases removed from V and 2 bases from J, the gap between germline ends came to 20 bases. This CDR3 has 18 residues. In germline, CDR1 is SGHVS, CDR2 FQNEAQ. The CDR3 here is CASSLAAAQGVITYEQYF. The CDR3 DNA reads TGTGCCAGCAGCTTAGCCGCGGCCCAAGGGGTAATAACCTACGAGCAGTACTTC.

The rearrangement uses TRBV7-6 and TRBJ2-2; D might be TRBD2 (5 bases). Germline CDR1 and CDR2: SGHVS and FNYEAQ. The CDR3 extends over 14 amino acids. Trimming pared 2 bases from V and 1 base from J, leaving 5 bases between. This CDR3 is CASSLRENTGELFF. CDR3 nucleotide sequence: TGTGCCAGCAGCTTACGGGAGAACACCGGGGAGCTGTTTTTT.

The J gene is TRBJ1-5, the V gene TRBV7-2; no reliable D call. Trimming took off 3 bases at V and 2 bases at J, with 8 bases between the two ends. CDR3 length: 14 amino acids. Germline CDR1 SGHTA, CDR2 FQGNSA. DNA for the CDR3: TGTGCCAGCAGCTTGGGTGGAGGCAATCAGCCCCAGCATTTT. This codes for CASSLGGGNQPQHF.

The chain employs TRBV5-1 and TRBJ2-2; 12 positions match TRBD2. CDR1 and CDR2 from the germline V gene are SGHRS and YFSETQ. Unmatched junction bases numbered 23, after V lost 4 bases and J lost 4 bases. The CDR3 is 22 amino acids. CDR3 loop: CASSIRLAGEVYRFDSTGELFF. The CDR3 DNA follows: TGCGCCAGCAGCATCAGACTAGCGGGAGAGGTATATAGATTTGACTCCACCGGGGAGCTGTTTTTT.

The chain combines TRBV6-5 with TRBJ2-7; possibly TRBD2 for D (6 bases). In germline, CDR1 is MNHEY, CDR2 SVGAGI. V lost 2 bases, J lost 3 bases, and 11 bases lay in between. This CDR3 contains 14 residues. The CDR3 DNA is TGTGCCAGCAGTTACGGGCAGGGACTCTACGAGCAGTACTTC. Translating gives CASSYGQGLYEQYF.

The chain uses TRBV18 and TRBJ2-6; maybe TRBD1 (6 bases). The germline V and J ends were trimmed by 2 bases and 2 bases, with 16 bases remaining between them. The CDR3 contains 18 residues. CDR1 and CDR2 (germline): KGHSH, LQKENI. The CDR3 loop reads CASSPSGALRTGANVLTF. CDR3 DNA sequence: TGTGCCAGCTCACCATCAGGGGCCCTACGAACTGGGGCCAACGTCCTGACTTTC.

The DNA of the CDR3 is TGTGCCAGTAGTATAAGGTGGGACAGGGAATTATTGGACAATGAGCAGTTCTTC. Amino acid sequence: CASSIRWDRELLDNEQFF. The rearrangement joins TRBV19 to TRBJ2-1, with 9 bases aligning to TRBD1. The trim removed 2 bases at V and 5 bases at J, leaving 13 bases unmatched. Germline V gives CDR1 LNHDA, CDR2 SQIVND (reference sequence). The CDR3 spans 18 residues.

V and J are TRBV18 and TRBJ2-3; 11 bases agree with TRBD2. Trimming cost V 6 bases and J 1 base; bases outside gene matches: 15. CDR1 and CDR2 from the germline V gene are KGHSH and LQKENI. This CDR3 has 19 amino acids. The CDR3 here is CASSPLFRLAGGGTDTQYF. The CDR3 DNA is TGTGCCAGCTCTCCCCTGTTTCGTCTAGCGGGAGGCGGCACAGATACGCAGTATTTT.

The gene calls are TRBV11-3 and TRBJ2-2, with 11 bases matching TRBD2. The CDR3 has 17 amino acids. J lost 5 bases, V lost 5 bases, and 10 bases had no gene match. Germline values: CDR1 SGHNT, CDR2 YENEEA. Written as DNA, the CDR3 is TGTGCCAGCAGCAAACAACTAGCGGGAGATACGACCGGGGAGCTGTTTTTT. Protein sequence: CASSKQLAGDTTGELFF.

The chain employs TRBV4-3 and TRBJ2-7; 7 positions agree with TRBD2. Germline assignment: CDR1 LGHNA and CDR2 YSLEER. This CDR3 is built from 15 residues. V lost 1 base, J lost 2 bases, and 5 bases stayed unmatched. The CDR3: CASSQVASGAYEQYF. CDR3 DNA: TGCGCCAGCAGCCAAGTGGCAAGCGGGGCCTACGAGCAGTACTTC.

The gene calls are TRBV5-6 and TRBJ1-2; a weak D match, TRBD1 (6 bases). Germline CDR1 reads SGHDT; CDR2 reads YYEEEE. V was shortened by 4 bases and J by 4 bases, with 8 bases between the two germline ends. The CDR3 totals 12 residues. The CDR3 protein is CASSQQGYGYTF. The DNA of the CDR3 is TGTGCCAGCAGCCAACAGGGCTATGGCTACACCTTC.

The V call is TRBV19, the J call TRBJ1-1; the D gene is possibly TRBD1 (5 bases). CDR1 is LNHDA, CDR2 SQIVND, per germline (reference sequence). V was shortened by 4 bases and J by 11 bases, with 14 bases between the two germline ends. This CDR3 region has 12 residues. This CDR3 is CASSNPGQGAFF. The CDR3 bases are TGTGCCAGTAGTAACCCAGGGCAAGGGGCTTTCTTT.

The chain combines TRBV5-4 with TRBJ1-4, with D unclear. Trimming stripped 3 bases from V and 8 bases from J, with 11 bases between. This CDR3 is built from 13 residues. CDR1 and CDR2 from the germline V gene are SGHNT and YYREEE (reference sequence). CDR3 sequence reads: CASSSGGQEKLFF. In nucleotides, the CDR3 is TGTGCCAGCAGCTCCGGCGGCCAGGAAAAACTGTTTTTT.

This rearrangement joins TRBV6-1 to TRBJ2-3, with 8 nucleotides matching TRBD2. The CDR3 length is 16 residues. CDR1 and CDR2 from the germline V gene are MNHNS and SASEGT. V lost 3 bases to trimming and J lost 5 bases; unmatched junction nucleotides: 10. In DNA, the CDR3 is TGTGCCAGCAGTGAGGGACTAGACTGGGCAAGAGATACGCAGTATTTT. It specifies CASSEGLDWARDTQYF.

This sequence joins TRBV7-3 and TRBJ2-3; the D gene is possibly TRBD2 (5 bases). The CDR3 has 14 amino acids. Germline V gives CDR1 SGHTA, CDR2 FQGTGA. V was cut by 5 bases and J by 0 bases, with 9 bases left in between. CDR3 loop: CASSRWTSTDTQYF. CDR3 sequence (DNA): TGTGCCAGCAGCCGATGGACTAGCACAGATACGCAGTATTTT.